This T cell receptor beta chain is drawn from a study of T-cell memory formation after mild COVID-19. V was clipped by 2 bases and J by 0 bases, with 10 bases between them. This CDR3 is 15 amino acids long. In germline, CDR1 is MDHEN, CDR2 SYDVKM. TCRdb reanalysed the 5' RACE reads using MiXCR and keeps one entry per CDR3 protein. The repertoire holds 500,000 to 600,000 distinct CDR3 sequences, with about 20% as singletons. Sequenced sample: PBMCs or a T cell subset sorted from them (not recorded which). The genes are TRBV28 and TRBJ2-5; a possible D gene is TRBD1 (6 bases). This receptor was taken from an adult woman who had mild COVID-19 (a few samples of this study predate the infection). Cell type and time point are not known. CDR3 amino acids: CASSLGGIHQETQYF. The DNA of the CDR3 is TGTGCCAGCAGTTTAGGGGGCATCCACCAAGAGACCCAGTACTTC.